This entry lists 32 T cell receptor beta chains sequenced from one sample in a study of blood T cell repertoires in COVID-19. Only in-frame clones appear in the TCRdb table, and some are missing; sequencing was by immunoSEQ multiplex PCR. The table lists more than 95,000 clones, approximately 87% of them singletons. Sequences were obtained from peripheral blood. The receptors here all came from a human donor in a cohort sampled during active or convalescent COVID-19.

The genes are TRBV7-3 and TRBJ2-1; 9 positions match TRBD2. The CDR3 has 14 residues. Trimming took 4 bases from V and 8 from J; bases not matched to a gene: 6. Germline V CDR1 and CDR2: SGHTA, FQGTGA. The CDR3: CASSSGGGAHEQFF. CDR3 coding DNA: TGTGCCAGCAGCTCCGGCGGGGGGGCCCATGAGCAGTTCTTC.

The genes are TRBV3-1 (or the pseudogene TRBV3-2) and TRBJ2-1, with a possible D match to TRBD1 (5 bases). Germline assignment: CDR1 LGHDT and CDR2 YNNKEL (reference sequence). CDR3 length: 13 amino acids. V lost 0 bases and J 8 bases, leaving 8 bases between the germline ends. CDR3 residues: CASSQEWGDEQFF. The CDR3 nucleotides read TGTGCCAGCAGCCAAGAGTGGGGCGATGAGCAGTTCTTC.

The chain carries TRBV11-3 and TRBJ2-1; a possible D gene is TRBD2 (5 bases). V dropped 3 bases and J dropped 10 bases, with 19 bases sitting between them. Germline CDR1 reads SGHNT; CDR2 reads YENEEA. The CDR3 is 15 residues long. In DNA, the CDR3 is TGTGCCAGCAGCTTTCACAGCAAAATAGCGTTCGAGCAGTTCTTC. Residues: CASSFHSKIAFEQFF.

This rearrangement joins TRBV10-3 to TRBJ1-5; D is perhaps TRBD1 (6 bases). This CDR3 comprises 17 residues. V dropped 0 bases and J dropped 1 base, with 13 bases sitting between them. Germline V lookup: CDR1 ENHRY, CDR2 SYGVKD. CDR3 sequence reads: CAISESVTGRSNQPQHF. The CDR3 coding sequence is TGTGCCATCAGTGAGTCAGTAACAGGGAGAAGCAATCAGCCCCAGCATTTT.

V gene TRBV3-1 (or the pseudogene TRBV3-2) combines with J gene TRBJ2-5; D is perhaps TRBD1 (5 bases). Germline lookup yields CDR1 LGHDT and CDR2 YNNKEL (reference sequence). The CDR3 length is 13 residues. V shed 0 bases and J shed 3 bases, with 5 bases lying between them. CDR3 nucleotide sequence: TGTGCCAGCAGCCAAGACAGGGAAGAGACCCAGTACTTC. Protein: CASSQDREETQYF.

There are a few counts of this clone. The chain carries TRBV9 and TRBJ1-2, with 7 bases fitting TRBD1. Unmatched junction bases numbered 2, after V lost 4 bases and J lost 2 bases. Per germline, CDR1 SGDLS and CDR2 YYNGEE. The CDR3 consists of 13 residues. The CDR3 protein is CASSPTGNYGYTF. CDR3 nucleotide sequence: TGTGCCAGCAGCCCGACAGGGAACTATGGCTACACCTTC. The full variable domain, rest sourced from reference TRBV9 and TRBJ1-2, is DSGVTQTPKHLITATGQRVTLRCSPRSGDLSVYWYQQSLDQGLQFLIQYYNGEERAKGNILERFSAQQFPDLHSELNLSSLELGDSALYFCASSPTGNYGYTFGSGTRLTVV.

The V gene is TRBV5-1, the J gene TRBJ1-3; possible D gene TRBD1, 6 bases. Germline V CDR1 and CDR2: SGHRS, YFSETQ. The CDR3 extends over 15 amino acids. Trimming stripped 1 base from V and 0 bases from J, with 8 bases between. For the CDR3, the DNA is TGCGCCAGCAGCTTGTCAGGGGACTCTGGAAACACCATATATTTT. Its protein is CASSLSGDSGNTIYF.

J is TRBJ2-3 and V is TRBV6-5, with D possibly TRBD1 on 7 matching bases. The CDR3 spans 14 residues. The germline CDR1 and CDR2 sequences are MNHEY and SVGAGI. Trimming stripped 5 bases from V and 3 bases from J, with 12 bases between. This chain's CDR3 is CASSLEGATDTQYF. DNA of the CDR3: TGTGCCAGCAGTCTGGAGGGGGCGACAGATACGCAGTATTTT.

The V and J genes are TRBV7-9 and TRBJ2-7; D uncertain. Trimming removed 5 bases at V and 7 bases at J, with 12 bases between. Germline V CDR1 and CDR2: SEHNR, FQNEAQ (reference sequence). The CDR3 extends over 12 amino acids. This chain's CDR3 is CASSPHGVEQYF. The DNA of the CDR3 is TGTGCCAGCAGCCCCCATGGAGTTGAGCAGTACTTC. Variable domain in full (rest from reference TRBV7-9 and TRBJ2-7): DTGVSQNPRHKITKRGQNVTFRCDPISEHNRLYWYRQTLGQGPEFLTYFQNEAQLEKSRLLSDRFSAERPKGSFSTLEIQRTEQGDSAMYLCASSPHGVEQYFGPGTRLTVT.

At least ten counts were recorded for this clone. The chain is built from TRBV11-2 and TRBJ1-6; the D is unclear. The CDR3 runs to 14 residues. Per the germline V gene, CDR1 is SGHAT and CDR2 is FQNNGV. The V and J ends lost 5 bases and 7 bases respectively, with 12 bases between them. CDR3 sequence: CASSPHGRNSPLHF. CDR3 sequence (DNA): TGTGCCAGCAGCCCCCACGGGAGAAATTCACCCCTCCACTTT.

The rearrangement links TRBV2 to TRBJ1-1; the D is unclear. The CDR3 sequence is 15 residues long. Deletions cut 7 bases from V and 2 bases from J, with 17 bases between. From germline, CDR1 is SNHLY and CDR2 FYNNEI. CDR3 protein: CASIASTRKNTEAFF. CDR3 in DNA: TGTGCCAGCATTGCATCGACGAGGAAAAACACTGAAGCTTTCTTT.

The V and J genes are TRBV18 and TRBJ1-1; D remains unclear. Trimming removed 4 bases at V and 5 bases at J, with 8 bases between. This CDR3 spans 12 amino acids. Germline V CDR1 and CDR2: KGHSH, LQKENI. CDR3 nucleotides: TGTGCCAGCTCACGAAGGGAGACTGAAGCTTTCTTT. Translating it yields CASSRRETEAFF.

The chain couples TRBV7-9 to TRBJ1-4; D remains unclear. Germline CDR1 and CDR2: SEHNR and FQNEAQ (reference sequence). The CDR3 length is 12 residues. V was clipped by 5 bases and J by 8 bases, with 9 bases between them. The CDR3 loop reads CASSPGSEKLFF. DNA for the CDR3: TGTGCCAGCAGCCCCGGGTCCGAAAAACTGTTTTTT.

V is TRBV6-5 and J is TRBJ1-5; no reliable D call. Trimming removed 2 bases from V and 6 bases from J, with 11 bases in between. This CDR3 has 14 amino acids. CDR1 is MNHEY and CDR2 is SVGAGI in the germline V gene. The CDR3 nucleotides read TGTGCCAGCAGTTACAGGCGGGGAGCTCAGCCCCAGCATTTT. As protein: CASSYRRGAQPQHF.

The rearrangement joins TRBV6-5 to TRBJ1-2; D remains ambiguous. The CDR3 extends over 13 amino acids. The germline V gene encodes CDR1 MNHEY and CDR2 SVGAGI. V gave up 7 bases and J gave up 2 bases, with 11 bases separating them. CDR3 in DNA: TGTGCCAGCAAAGAGACATTCAACTATGGCTACACCTTC. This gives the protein CASKETFNYGYTF.

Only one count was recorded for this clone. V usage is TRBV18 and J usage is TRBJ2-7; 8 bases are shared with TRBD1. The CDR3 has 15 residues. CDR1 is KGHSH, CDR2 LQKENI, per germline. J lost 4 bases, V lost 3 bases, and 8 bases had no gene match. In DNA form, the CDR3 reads TGTGCCAGCTCACCTCCGGGCAGGGGGCTTTACGAGCAGTACTTC. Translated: CASSPPGRGLYEQYF.

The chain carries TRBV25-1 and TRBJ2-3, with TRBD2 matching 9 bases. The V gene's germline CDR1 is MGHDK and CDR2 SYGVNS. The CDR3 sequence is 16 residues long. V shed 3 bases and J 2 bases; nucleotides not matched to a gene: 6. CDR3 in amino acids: CASSDWRGGPTDTQYF. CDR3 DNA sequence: TGTGCCAGCAGTGATTGGCGGGGGGGCCCCACAGATACGCAGTATTTT.

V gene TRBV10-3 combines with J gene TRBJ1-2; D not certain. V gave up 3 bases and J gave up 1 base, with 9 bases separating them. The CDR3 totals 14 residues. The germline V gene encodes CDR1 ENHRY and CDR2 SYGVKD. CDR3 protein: CAISDIGGNYGYTF. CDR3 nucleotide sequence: TGTGCCATCAGTGATATAGGCGGTAACTATGGCTACACCTTC.

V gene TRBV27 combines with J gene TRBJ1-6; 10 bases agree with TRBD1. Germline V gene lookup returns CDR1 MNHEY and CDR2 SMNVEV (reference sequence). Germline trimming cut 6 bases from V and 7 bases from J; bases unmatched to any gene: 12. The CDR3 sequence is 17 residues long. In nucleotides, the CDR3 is TGTGCCAGCAGGTCACCCGCTCGACAGGGGGCGAATTCACCCCTCCACTTT. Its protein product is CASRSPARQGANSPLHF.

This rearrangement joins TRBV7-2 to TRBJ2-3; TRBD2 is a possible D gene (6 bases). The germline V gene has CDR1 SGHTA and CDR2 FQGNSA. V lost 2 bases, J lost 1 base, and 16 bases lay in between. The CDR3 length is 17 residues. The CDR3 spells CASSLRRGGAGTDTQYF. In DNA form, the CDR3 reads TGTGCCAGCAGCTTACGGCGGGGCGGTGCTGGCACAGATACGCAGTATTTT.

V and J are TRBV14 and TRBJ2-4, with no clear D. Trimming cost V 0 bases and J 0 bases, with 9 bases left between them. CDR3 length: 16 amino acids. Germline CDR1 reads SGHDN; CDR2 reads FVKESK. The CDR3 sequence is CASSQDLRLAKNIQYF. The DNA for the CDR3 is TGTGCCAGCAGCCAAGATCTGAGATTAGCCAAAAACATTCAGTACTTC.

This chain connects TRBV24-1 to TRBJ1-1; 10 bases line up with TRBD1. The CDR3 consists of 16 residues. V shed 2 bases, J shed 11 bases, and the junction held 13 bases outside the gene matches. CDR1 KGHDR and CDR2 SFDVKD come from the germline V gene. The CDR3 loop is CATSDSGDRGNVMAFF. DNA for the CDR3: TGTGCCACCAGTGATTCGGGGGACAGGGGTAATGTTATGGCTTTCTTT.

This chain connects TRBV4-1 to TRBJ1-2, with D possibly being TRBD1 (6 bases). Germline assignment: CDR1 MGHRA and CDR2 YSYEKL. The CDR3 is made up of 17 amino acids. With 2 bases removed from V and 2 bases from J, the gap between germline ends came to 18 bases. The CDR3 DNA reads TGCGCCAGCAGCCAACCCAAAGATATGAGGGGGAACTATGGCTACACCTTC. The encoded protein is CASSQPKDMRGNYGYTF.

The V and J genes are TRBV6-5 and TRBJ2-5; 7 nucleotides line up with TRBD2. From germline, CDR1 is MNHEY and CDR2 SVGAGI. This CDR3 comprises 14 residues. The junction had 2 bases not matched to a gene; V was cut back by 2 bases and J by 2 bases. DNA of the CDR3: TGTGCCAGCAGTTACGGACTAGAACAAGAGACCCAGTACTTC. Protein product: CASSYGLEQETQYF.

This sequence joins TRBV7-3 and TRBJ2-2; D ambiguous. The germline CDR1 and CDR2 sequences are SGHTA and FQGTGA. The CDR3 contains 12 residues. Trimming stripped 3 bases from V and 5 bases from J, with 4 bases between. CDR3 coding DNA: TGTGCCAGCAGCTTTCTGACCGGGGAGCTGTTTTTT. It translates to CASSFLTGELFF.

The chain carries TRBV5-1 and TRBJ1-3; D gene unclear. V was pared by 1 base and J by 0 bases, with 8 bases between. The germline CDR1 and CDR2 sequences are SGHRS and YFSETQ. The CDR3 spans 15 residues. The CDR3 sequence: CASSLTGFSGNTIYF. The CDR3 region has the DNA TGCGCCAGCAGCTTGACCGGGTTCTCTGGAAACACCATATATTTT. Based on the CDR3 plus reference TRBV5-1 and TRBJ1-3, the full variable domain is KAGVTQTPRYLIKTRGQQVTLSCSPISGHRSVSWYQQTPGQGLQFLFEYFSETQRNKGNFPGRFSGRQFSNSRSEMNVSTLELGDSALYLCASSLTGFSGNTIYFGEGSWLTVV.

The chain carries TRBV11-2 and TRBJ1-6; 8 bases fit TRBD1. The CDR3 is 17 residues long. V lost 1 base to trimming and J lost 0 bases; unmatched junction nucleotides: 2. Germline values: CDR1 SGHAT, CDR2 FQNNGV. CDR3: CASSLGQGSSYNSPLHF. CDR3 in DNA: TGTGCCAGCAGCTTAGGACAGGGGAGCTCCTATAATTCACCCCTCCACTTT.

The CDR3 protein is CATSPSGEKLFF. The CDR3 DNA sequence: TGTGCCACCAGTCCTTCGGGTGAAAAACTGTTTTTT. The chain has TRBV24-1 and TRBJ1-4; no definite D call. V was clipped by 6 bases and J by 7 bases, with 8 bases between them. The CDR3 sequence is 12 residues long. Germline V gene sequence: CDR1 KGHDR, CDR2 SFDVKD.

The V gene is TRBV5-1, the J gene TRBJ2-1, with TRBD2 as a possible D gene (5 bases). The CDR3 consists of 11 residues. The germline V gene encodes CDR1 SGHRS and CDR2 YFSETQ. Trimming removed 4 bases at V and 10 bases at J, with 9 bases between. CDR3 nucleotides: TGCGCCAGCAGCCGGGGTTTCGAGCAGTTCTTC. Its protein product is CASSRGFEQFF.

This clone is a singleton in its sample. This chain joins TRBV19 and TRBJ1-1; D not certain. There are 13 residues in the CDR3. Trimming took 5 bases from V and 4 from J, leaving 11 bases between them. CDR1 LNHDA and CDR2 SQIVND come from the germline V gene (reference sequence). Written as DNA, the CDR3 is TGTGCCAGTAGTGGGCAAATCCTCACTGAAGCTTTCTTT. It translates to CASSGQILTEAFF.

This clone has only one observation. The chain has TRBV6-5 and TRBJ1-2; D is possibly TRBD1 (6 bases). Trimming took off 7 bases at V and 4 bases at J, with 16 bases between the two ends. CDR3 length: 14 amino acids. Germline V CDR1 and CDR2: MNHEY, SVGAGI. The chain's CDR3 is CASTLNRESYGYTF. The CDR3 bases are TGTGCCAGCACCCTTAACAGGGAGTCCTATGGCTACACCTTC.

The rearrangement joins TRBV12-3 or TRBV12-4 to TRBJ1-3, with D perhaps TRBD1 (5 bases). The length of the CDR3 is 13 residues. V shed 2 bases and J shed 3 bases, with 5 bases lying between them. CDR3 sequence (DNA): TGTGCCAGCAGTTTACAGGGTGGAAACACCATATATTTT. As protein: CASSLQGGNTIYF.